One sample yielded the 28 T cell receptor beta chains listed below, sequenced in a study of T cell responses to AZD1222 COVID-19 vaccine. Method: immunoSEQ multiplex PCR; TCRdb's copy keeps in-frame clones and lacks some. The sample consists of under 200,000 clones, more than 80% of them appearing once. The sample here was peripheral blood, taken on day 0 of AZD1222 vaccination. The receptor set was obtained from an adult in good health.

The chain couples TRBV24-1 to TRBJ2-7, with D perhaps assigned TRBD1 or TRBD2 (5 bases each). This CDR3 region has 18 residues. Germline V gene data show CDR1 as KGHDR and CDR2 as SFDVKD. V lost 8 bases to trimming and J lost 2 bases, with 27 bases between them. DNA for the CDR3: TGTGCCACCATAGCTGCTGGACAAGGACTGGAAAAAGCCTACGAGCAGTACTTC. Translating gives CATIAAGQGLEKAYEQYF.

The chain uses TRBV23-1 and TRBJ1-2, with D possibly TRBD1 on 6 matching bases. TRBV23-1 is noted as an ORF with a role that remains uncertain. Trimming removed 2 bases at V and 5 bases at J, with 18 bases between. The CDR3 spans 16 residues. The CDR3 DNA follows: TGCGCCAGCAGTCAAACCTTCGGCCAGGGGCCATATGGCTACACCTTC. Encoded protein: CASSQTFGQGPYGYTF.

The gene calls are TRBV21-1 and TRBJ2-1; the table's D call, TRBD1, has no DNA check behind it. TRBV21-1 is deemed a pseudogene. The CDR3 has 16 residues. CDR3 nucleotides: TGTGCCAGCAGCAAAGCCTCCGACAGGGATGGCAATGAGCAGTTCTTC. It yields the protein CASSKASDRDGNEQFF.

J is TRBJ1-2 and V is TRBV6-4, with D perhaps TRBD1 (6 bases). The CDR3 consists of 15 residues. CDR1 MRHNA and CDR2 SNTAGT come from the germline V gene. V gave up 2 bases and J gave up 7 bases, with 17 bases separating them. CDR3 DNA sequence: TGTGCCAGCAGTGACGGCCAAGAGGGGGGTTTTGGCTACACCTTC. Its translation: CASSDGQEGGFGYTF.

The chain combines TRBV7-7 with TRBJ2-1; D might be TRBD1 (5 bases). Germline lookup yields CDR1 SSHAT and CDR2 FNYEAQ (reference sequence). This CDR3 is built from 16 residues. V lost 0 bases, J lost 7 bases, and 16 bases lay in between. CDR3 residues: CASSLAVAGIGNEQFF. CDR3 nucleotides: TGTGCCAGCAGCTTAGCGGTGGCAGGGATAGGGAATGAGCAGTTCTTC.

The chain recombines TRBV5-4 with TRBJ2-1; TRBD2 matches 8 bases. Looked up from germline, CDR1 is SGHNT and CDR2 is YYREEE (reference sequence). V shed 2 bases and J 9 bases; nucleotides not matched to a gene: 7. CDR3 length: 14 residues. The CDR3 spells CASSFAGGRGEQFF. The CDR3 nucleotides read TGTGCCAGCAGCTTCGCGGGAGGACGGGGTGAGCAGTTCTTC.

The V gene is TRBV5-4, the J gene TRBJ2-1, with TRBD2 identical over 10 bases. V lost 1 base and J lost 8; bases outside the gene matches: 9. The CDR3 contains 16 residues. Germline CDR1 and CDR2: SGHNT and YYREEE (reference sequence). The CDR3 coding sequence is TGTGCCAGCAGCTTGCCGCGGGGAGCGGGAGGGCATGAGCAGTTCTTC. Its translation is CASSLPRGAGGHEQFF.

CDR3 residues: CASTETELGTDTQYF. The CDR3 bases are TGCGCCAGCACCGAGACGGAGTTGGGCACAGATACGCAGTATTTT. The V gene is TRBV10-2, the J gene TRBJ2-3; D is undetermined. The V end was cut by 7 bases, the J end by 1 base, with 15 bases between. Germline-derived CDR1 and CDR2 are WSHSY and SAAADI. CDR3 size: 15 residues.

The rearrangement joins TRBV5-1 to TRBJ1-4; 8 positions agree with TRBD1. Germline V CDR1 and CDR2: SGHRS, YFSETQ. This CDR3 contains 17 residues. V lost 1 base and J lost 7; bases outside the gene matches: 12. The CDR3 region has the DNA TGCGCCAGCAGCTTGTTTCCTGCCGGACAGGGTAGTGAAAAACTGTTTTTT. Its translation is CASSLFPAGQGSEKLFF.

The DNA for the CDR3 is TGTGCCAGTAGTATAGAGGGGGGTTCACCCCTCCACTTT. Protein sequence: CASSIEGGSPLHF. The chain employs TRBV19 and TRBJ1-6, with a tentative D call TRBD1 (5 bases). V gave up 0 bases and J gave up 9 bases, with 6 bases separating them. From germline, CDR1 is LNHDA and CDR2 SQIVND (reference sequence). The CDR3 consists of 13 residues.

The V gene is TRBV9, the J gene TRBJ2-3; TRBD2 aligns across 10 bases. There are 16 residues in the CDR3. In germline, CDR1 is SGDLS, CDR2 YYNGEE. With V trimmed by 5 bases and J by 2 bases, 8 bases remained unmatched. The CDR3 sequence: CASRSRLAGFTDTQYF. The CDR3 region has the DNA TGTGCCAGCAGATCTCGACTAGCGGGTTTCACAGATACGCAGTATTTT.

The chain uses TRBV27 and TRBJ1-1; unclear D gene. This CDR3 is built from 15 residues. CDR1 is MNHEY and CDR2 is SMNVEV in the germline V gene (reference sequence). V lost 6 bases, J lost 6 bases, and 20 bases lay in between. The CDR3 nucleotides are TGTGCCAGCAGCCCGGTGGCAGCTATTAGATCTGAAGCTTTCTTT. Translation gives CASSPVAAIRSEAFF.

The chain couples TRBV19 to TRBJ1-1; 10 nucleotides align to TRBD1. The ends lost 5 bases at V and 5 bases at J; junction bases unmatched: 2. Germline loops: CDR1 LNHDA, CDR2 SQIVND (reference sequence). The CDR3 runs to 13 residues. The CDR3 is CASSAGQGTEAFF. The DNA of the CDR3 is TGTGCCAGTAGTGCGGGACAGGGGACTGAAGCTTTCTTT. Together with reference TRBV19 and TRBJ1-1, the CDR3 gives the full variable domain: DGGITQSPKYLFRKEGQNVTLSCEQNLNHDAMYWYRQDPGQGLRLIYYSQIVNDFQKGDIAEGYSVSREKKESFPLTVTSAQKNPTAFYLCASSAGQGTEAFFGQGTRLTVV.

The chain recombines TRBV5-6 with TRBJ2-3; D may be TRBD2 (5 bases). CDR3 length: 19 residues. The V and J ends lost 1 base and 1 base respectively, with 22 bases between them. Germline V gene lookup returns CDR1 SGHDT and CDR2 YYEEEE. CDR3: CASSLFYTSGDRGTDTQYF. The DNA of the CDR3 is TGTGCCAGCAGCTTGTTCTATACTAGTGGGGATCGTGGCACAGATACGCAGTATTTT.

The chain is built from TRBV7-8 and TRBJ2-7; D remains unclear. The CDR3 covers 15 residues. In germline, CDR1 is SGHVS, CDR2 FQNEAQ. Deletions cut 1 base from V and 2 bases from J, with 12 bases between. The CDR3 DNA sequence: TGTGCCAGCAGCTTAGGGACGACCAAAACCTACGAGCAGTACTTC. The encoded protein is CASSLGTTKTYEQYF.

The chain is built from TRBV5-5 and TRBJ2-7; 11 positions match TRBD1. Germline trimming cut 2 bases from V and 4 bases from J; bases unmatched to any gene: 20. Germline CDR1 and CDR2: SGHKS and YYEKEE (reference sequence). The CDR3 contains 20 residues. The DNA for the CDR3 is TGTGCCAGCAGCTTTCACCTCCGGGACAGGGGGATGGCGCTCACTTACGAGCAGTACTTC. Its protein is CASSFHLRDRGMALTYEQYF.

V and J are TRBV9 and TRBJ2-7, with unresolved D. The CDR3 totals 13 residues. Trimming took 0 bases from V and 6 from J, leaving 10 bases between them. Germline V gene sequence: CDR1 SGDLS, CDR2 YYNGEE. CDR3 coding DNA: TGTGCCAGCAGCGTAGCGGTTGCCGGCGAGCAGTACTTC. Protein sequence: CASSVAVAGEQYF.

The chain joins TRBV7-9 to TRBJ2-5, with TRBD1 as a possible D gene (5 bases). This CDR3 is built from 14 residues. With 2 bases removed from V and 3 bases from J, the gap between germline ends came to 10 bases. Germline CDR1 reads SEHNR; CDR2 reads FQNEAQ (reference sequence). CDR3: CASSLMDMKETQYF. The CDR3 DNA reads TGTGCCAGCAGCTTAATGGACATGAAAGAGACCCAGTACTTC.

The chain couples TRBV5-1 to TRBJ1-1; weak D call: TRBD1 (6 bases). Trimming took off 7 bases at V and 2 bases at J, with 15 bases between the two ends. The CDR3 is 14 residues long. Germline V CDR1 and CDR2: SGHRS, YFSETQ. The CDR3 spells CASASGVHNTEAFF. CDR3 sequence (DNA): TGCGCCAGCGCCTCAGGGGTGCACAACACTGAAGCTTTCTTT.

The chain links TRBV2 to TRBJ2-5; TRBD2 matches 10 bases. The CDR3 runs to 17 residues. V shed 3 bases and J 4 bases; nucleotides not matched to a gene: 11. Germline V gene data show CDR1 as SNHLY and CDR2 as FYNNEI. The CDR3 loop reads CASSEVSGGIFGETQYF. The CDR3 nucleotides read TGTGCCAGCAGTGAGGTTAGCGGGGGGATCTTTGGAGAGACCCAGTACTTC. The variable domain in full, with the rest retrieved from reference TRBV2 and TRBJ2-5, is EPEVTQTPSHQVTQMGQEVILRCVPISNHLYFYWYRQILGQKVEFLVSFYNNEISEKSEIFDDQFSVERPDGSNFTLKIRSTKLEDSAMYFCASSEVSGGIFGETQYFGPGTRLLVL.

The V and J genes are TRBV19 and TRBJ2-4; D gene uncertain. From germline, CDR1 is LNHDA and CDR2 SQIVND (reference sequence). This CDR3 is 14 amino acids long. The ends were cut back, 1 base at V and 2 bases at J, with 6 bases in the middle. The CDR3 bases are TGTGCCAGTAGTATAGGGTTTACCAAAAACATTCAGTACTTC. Its translation: CASSIGFTKNIQYF. Full variable domain (outside the CDR3, taken from reference TRBV19 and TRBJ2-4): DGGITQSPKYLFRKEGQNVTLSCEQNLNHDAMYWYRQDPGQGLRLIYYSQIVNDFQKGDIAEGYSVSREKKESFPLTVTSAQKNPTAFYLCASSIGFTKNIQYFGAGTRLSVL.

The rearrangement uses TRBV15 and TRBJ2-7; D might be TRBD1 (6 bases). The V end was cut by 3 bases, the J end by 3 bases, with 15 bases between. Per germline, CDR1 LNHNV and CDR2 YYDKDF (reference sequence). CDR3 length equals 15 residues. CDR3 nucleotides: TGTGCCACCAGCAGGCCCGGGACACTTCGCTACGAGCAGTACTTC. It encodes CATSRPGTLRYEQYF. The full variable domain, its missing parts supplied by reference TRBV15 and TRBJ2-7, is DAMVIQNPRYQVTQFGKPVTLSCSQTLNHNVMYWYQQKSSQAPKLLFHYYDKDFNNEADTPDNFQSRRPNTSFCFLDIRSPGLGDTAMYLCATSRPGTLRYEQYFGPGTRLTVT.

The gene calls are TRBV18 and TRBJ2-7; TRBD1 matches 9 bases. The CDR3 has 16 residues. The germline gives CDR1 KGHSH, CDR2 LQKENI. V lost 0 bases to trimming and J lost 6 bases; unmatched junction nucleotides: 9. CDR3 sequence: CASSPPGTGQVGEQYF. Here the CDR3 DNA reads TGTGCCAGCTCACCACCCGGGACAGGGCAGGTTGGCGAGCAGTACTTC. Full variable domain (remainder filled in from reference TRBV18 and TRBJ2-7): NAGVMQNPRHLVRRRGQEARLRCSPMKGHSHVYWYRQLPEEGLKFMVYLQKENIIDESGMPKERFSAEFPKEGPSILRIQQVVRGDSAAYFCASSPPGTGQVGEQYFGPGTRLTVT.

This rearrangement joins TRBV6-5 to TRBJ1-2, with 7 bases lining up with TRBD1. CDR3 length equals 14 residues. V lost 2 bases and J lost 4; bases outside the gene matches: 4. CDR1 MNHEY and CDR2 SVGAGI come from the germline V gene. The CDR3 nucleotides read TGTGCCAGCAGTTACACATGGGACAGCTATGGCTACACCTTC. It translates to CASSYTWDSYGYTF.

This clone was seen only once. The chain couples TRBV3-1 (or the pseudogene TRBV3-2) to TRBJ1-1; weak D call: TRBD1 (6 bases). The germline gives CDR1 LGHDT, CDR2 YNNKEL (reference sequence). CDR3 length equals 14 residues. V gave up 2 bases and J gave up 2 bases, with 9 bases separating them. CDR3 in DNA: TGTGCCAGCAGCCAACAGGGGAGTAACACTGAAGCTTTCTTT. This translates into CASSQQGSNTEAFF.

The chain couples TRBV5-1 to TRBJ2-7, with a tentative D call TRBD2 (7 bases). The CDR3 is 15 amino acids. Trimming removed 0 bases at V and 6 bases at J, with 16 bases between. Germline loops: CDR1 SGHRS, CDR2 YFSETQ. In DNA, the CDR3 is TGCGCCAGCAGCTTGGTAGCCGGGGGAGGGGGCGAGCAGTACTTC. Its protein is CASSLVAGGGGEQYF.

The CDR3 DNA sequence: TGTGCCAGCAGGGAGGGCGGGAGGACCTACAATGAGCAGTTCTTC. Translated: CASREGGRTYNEQFF. The chain combines TRBV6-5 with TRBJ2-1; 8 bases fit TRBD2. V was clipped by 6 bases and J by 2 bases; unmatched bases: 6. The CDR3 has 15 amino acids. The germline V gene encodes CDR1 MNHEY and CDR2 SVGAGI.

The rearrangement joins TRBV19 to TRBJ1-2, with no clear D. Germline values: CDR1 LNHDA, CDR2 SQIVND (reference sequence). This CDR3 contains 16 residues. The V end lost 0 bases, the J end lost 3 bases, and 14 bases lay between the germline ends. Here the CDR3 DNA reads TGTGCCAGTAGTATAGATCGGAGAGGTCTGTACTATGGCTACACCTTC. It codes for CASSIDRRGLYYGYTF. Drawing the rest from reference TRBV19 and TRBJ1-2, the complete variable domain is DGGITQSPKYLFRKEGQNVTLSCEQNLNHDAMYWYRQDPGQGLRLIYYSQIVNDFQKGDIAEGYSVSREKKESFPLTVTSAQKNPTAFYLCASSIDRRGLYYGYTFGSGTRLTVV.